This is a list of T cell receptor beta chains from one sample in a study of response to subunit inactivated influenza vaccine. TCRdb itself ran the RT-PCR reads through MiXCR, one entry per CDR3 protein. The repertoire holds about 540,000 distinct CDR3 sequences, roughly 25% seen once, with 2.5% to 3% in the top ten. The same data also contributed to another study, on T cells expressing NK-cell markers.

The sequencing here drew on CD4+ T cells sorted from PBMCs, taken less than 13 days after vaccination. The source is a man aged 45 to 65 who received an inactivated influenza vaccine. The CDR3 runs from the conserved cysteine through the conserved F or W. D genes are given only for firm matches. Size is stated for part of the rows, as once, few or many counts, or as a class when the clone is expanded.

J gene | V gene | clone size | D gene | CDR3 DNA | CDR3 protein
TRBJ2-1 | TRBV6-1 | NA | NA | TGTGCCAGCAGTGAAATATCTAGCGAATACAATGAGCAGTTCTTC | CASSEISSEYNEQFF
TRBJ1-1 | TRBV5-1 | NA | TRBD1 | TGCGCCAGCAGCTTGGCTGCAGGGGGATTGGGTACTGAAGCTTTCTTT | CASSLAAGGLGTEAFF
TRBJ2-7 | TRBV20-1 | NA | NA | TGCAGTGCGAGAGGGGACCCCTACGAGCAGTACTTC | CSARGDPYEQYF
TRBJ1-1 | TRBV29-1 | NA | NA | TGCAGCGTACAACCTAGTCGGCGGGGAGCTTTCTTT | CSVQPSRRGAFF
TRBJ1-5 | TRBV5-1 | NA | NA | TGCGCCAGCAGCTTGGGGGGCCGGGGTCAGCCCCAGCATTTT | CASSLGGRGQPQHF
TRBJ2-2 | TRBV24-1 | NA | TRBD1 | TGTGCCACCAGTCGACAGGGGGCCAACACCGGGGAGCTGTTTTTT | CATSRQGANTGELFF
TRBJ2-5 | TRBV10-3 | few | TRBD1 | TGTGCCATCAGTGATGGGACAGGATCCTCTGGGGAGACCCAGTACTTC | CAISDGTGSSGETQYF
TRBJ2-7 | TRBV14 | NA | NA | TGTGCCAGCAGCCAAGTCAGTTACCAGCAGTACTTC | CASSQVSYQQYF
TRBJ2-5 | TRBV7-2 | NA | TRBD1 | TGTGCCAGCCCACTAAGGGACAGGGGTCCCCGGCCCCAGTACTTC | CASPLRDRGPRPQYF
TRBJ2-5 | TRBV5-4 | NA | TRBD2 | TGTGCCAGCAGCGTTGGGACTAGCGGTCTGGGAGAGACCCAGTACTTC | CASSVGTSGLGETQYF
TRBJ2-3 | TRBV7-2 | NA | NA | TGTGCCAGCAGCTTAGTGCTTGGGATCGGCACAGATACGCAGTATTTT | CASSLVLGIGTDTQYF
TRBJ1-2 | TRBV11-2 | NA | NA | TGTGCCAGCAGCTTAGATTCTCGGGGGGTCTATGGCTACACCTTC | CASSLDSRGVYGYTF
TRBJ2-7 | TRBV28 | NA | NA | TGTGCCAGCAGTACCGGGGGTAGCGGCGCCTACGAGCAGTACTTC | CASSTGGSGAYEQYF
TRBJ2-7 | TRBV20-1 | few | TRBD2 | TGCAGTGCTAGAGATGAGTCGGGACTAAGCTACGAGCAGTACTTC | CSARDESGLSYEQYF
TRBJ1-1 | TRBV14 | few | NA | TGTGCCAGCAGCCACTTAGGCACTGAAGCTTTCTTT | CASSHLGTEAFF
TRBJ2-5 | TRBV27 | NA | TRBD2 | TGTGCCAGCAGCAGACTAGCGGGGGGCTCTAAAAAGGGAAAGACCCAGTACTTC | CASSRLAGGSKKGKTQYF
TRBJ2-7 | TRBV7-9 | NA | TRBD1 | TGTGCCAGCAGCTTAATCACGACAGGGATAGGCTCCTACGAGCAGTACTTC | CASSLITTGIGSYEQYF
TRBJ2-5 | TRBV7-2 | NA | TRBD2 | TGTGCCAGCAGCTTAAAAGCGGGGGCCGGGACCCAGTACTTC | CASSLKAGAGTQYF
TRBJ2-7 | TRBV7-2 | few | TRBD1 | TGTGCCAGCAGCTCGGACAGGGGGGCCTCCTACGAGCAGTACTTC | CASSSDRGASYEQYF
TRBJ1-1 | TRBV29-1 | few | TRBD1 | TGCAGCGCCCGGGACAGCAACACTGAAGCTTTCTTT | CSARDSNTEAFF
TRBJ2-5 | TRBV10-3 | few | NA | TGTGCCATCGCGAACAGCCAGCAAGAGACCCAGTACTTC | CAIANSQQETQYF
TRBJ1-3 | TRBV18 | NA | TRBD1 | TGTGCCAGCTCACCCCCCTCAACAGGGGGCGCCGGAAACACCATATATTTT | CASSPPSTGGAGNTIYF
TRBJ2-3 | TRBV7-8 | NA | NA | TGTGCCAGCAGCTTATGGCGGAGCACAGATACGCAGTATTTT | CASSLWRSTDTQYF
TRBJ2-6 | TRBV12-3/TRBV12-4 | many | NA | TGTGCCAGCAGTTCCCAACTGTCAGGCCCCAACGTCCTGACTTTC | CASSSQLSGPNVLTF
TRBJ2-7 | TRBV20-1 | few | NA | TGCAGTGCTAGAGGCGGACAGACGTACTCCTACGAGCAGTACTTC | CSARGGQTYSYEQYF
TRBJ1-1 | TRBV3-1 | few | TRBD1 | TGTGCCAGCAGCCAAGCTTCCGGACAGGCGGGAGCTTTCTTT | CASSQASGQAGAFF
TRBJ2-7 | TRBV4-3 | NA | TRBD1 | TGCGCCAGCAGCCAAGATACAGGGGTCTTCTACGAGCAGTACTTC | CASSQDTGVFYEQYF
TRBJ2-5 | TRBV15 | NA | NA | TGTGCCACCAGCAGAGTTGGGGTCTTGGAGACCCAGTACTTC | CATSRVGVLETQYF
TRBJ2-3 | TRBV20-1 | NA | TRBD2 | TGCAGTGCTAAGGGGTTCCCGGGACTAGCGGGAGTAGATACGCAGTATTTT | CSAKGFPGLAGVDTQYF
TRBJ2-6 | TRBV6-2/TRBV6-3 | few | NA | TGTGCCAGCAGTTACTCGAAGCACAGCCTTTCTGGGGCCAACGTCCTGACTTTC | CASSYSKHSLSGANVLTF
TRBJ2-2 | TRBV4-3 | NA | TRBD2 | TGCGCCAGCAGCCGACCGGGACTAGTCGGCGGGGAGCTGTTTTTT | CASSRPGLVGGELFF
TRBJ1-5 | TRBV12-3/TRBV12-4 | few | NA | TGTGCCAGCAGTTTTGGGGGGGAACAGCCCCAGCATTTT | CASSFGGEQPQHF
TRBJ2-1 | TRBV6-4 | NA | NA | TGTGCCAGCAGTGACTCCGGGGTTAGCAGGGAGCAGTTCTTC | CASSDSGVSREQFF
TRBJ1-6 | TRBV7-2 | once | NA | TGTGCCAGCAGCTATCGGACAGCCTATAATTCACCCCTCCACTTT | CASSYRTAYNSPLHF
TRBJ1-5 | TRBV4-2 | few | NA | TGTGCCAGCAGCCAAGATTCGGGGGGGCGTCAGCCCCAGCATTTT | CASSQDSGGRQPQHF
TRBJ2-3 | TRBV20-1 | NA | TRBD2 | TGCAGTGCTAGACCAGCGGGGGGCACAGATACGCAGTATTTT | CSARPAGGTDTQYF
TRBJ2-1 | TRBV5-1 | NA | NA | TGCGCCAGCAGCTTGGTTCCGGAATACAATGAGCAGTTCTTC | CASSLVPEYNEQFF
TRBJ2-4 | TRBV29-1 | NA | NA | TGCAGCGTTGTTGAGGGCCCAGCCAAAAACATTCAGTACTTC | CSVVEGPAKNIQYF
TRBJ2-3 | TRBV10-3 | few | TRBD2 | TGTGCCATCAAATCGAGCGGCGGGAGAACAGATACGCAGTATTTT | CAIKSSGGRTDTQYF
TRBJ1-4 | TRBV4-2 | NA | NA | TGTGCCAGCAGCCAAGCAGGTACCGCTGAAAAACTGTTTTTT | CASSQAGTAEKLFF
TRBJ1-2 | TRBV6-1 | NA | NA | TGTGCCAGCAGTGACGGACATTCTAACTATGGCTACACCTTC | CASSDGHSNYGYTF
TRBJ2-3 | TRBV10-3 | many | TRBD2 | TGTGCCATCAGTGAGCCGAAGCGGGGATCCACAGATACGCAGTATTTT | CAISEPKRGSTDTQYF
TRBJ1-2 | TRBV5-1 | NA | NA | TGCGCCAGCAGGAAGGAGGGGTCTGGCTACACCTTC | CASRKEGSGYTF
TRBJ2-5 | TRBV6-5 | NA | TRBD1 | TGTGCCAGCAGGGGGACAGGCAAGACCCAGTACTTC | CASRGTGKTQYF
TRBJ1-1 | TRBV11-2 | NA | TRBD1 | TGTGCCAGCAGCTTACAGTGGACAGGGAACACTGAAGCTTTCTTT | CASSLQWTGNTEAFF